This TCR beta chain was recorded in a study of cytomegalovirus exposure and HLA in healthy donors. PCR amplification relied on 60 Vbeta primers (plus 13 Jbeta primers). This table comes from immunoSEQ multiplex PCR, and its TCRdb copy is limited to in-frame clones, with some not included. The table shows about 160,000 clones, with 77% occurring only once. Germline V gene lookup returns CDR1 MNHEY and CDR2 SMNVEV (reference sequence). V lost 6 bases to trimming and J lost 4 bases; unmatched junction nucleotides: 7. The CDR3 runs 15 residues. The chain uses TRBV27 and TRBJ2-3; 10 bases align to TRBD1. The sequencing input was PBMCs. The sequence was obtained from a woman in her 30s in good health and CMV-seronegative. The CDR3 DNA reads as TGTGCCAGCAGCGGGACAGGGGTGGACCCAGATACGCAGTATTTT. Amino acid sequence: CASSGTGVDPDTQYF.